This paragraph reports one TCR beta chain. Its antigen target is currently unknown. No qualities accompany the bases; no much larger clone lies one base away. This entry is derived from a study of blood T cell repertoires in COVID-19 (dated by TCRdb to about 2020). Concerning the study at large: Samples covering the acute and convalescent phases of COVID-19 were provided by collaborators in the United States, Italy and Spain. Where available, HLA class I and class II types were obtained from metadata supplied by the sample provider rather than from assay-based typing. The repertoires were made available in a free public database intended to serve as a resource for research on the immune response to SARS-CoV-2. Samples were obtained from the ongoing ImmuneRACE study (first 160 participants) and from 950 to 1,500 subjects provided by 6 global collaborators. Subjects who had been exposed to COVID-19, were actively infected with it, or had recovered from it provided the deeply sampled blood TCRbeta repertoires that made up the dataset. The prospective study material was composed of cDNA or gDNA derived from T cells, B-cell-depleted T cells, or PBMCs. Nearly every sample came with metadata listing a de-identified subject ID, COVID-19 status, age in years and sex.

Another Seattle source contributed samples from volunteer blood donors who had recovered from COVID-19. The collaborating institutions used their own protocols to collect whole blood in K2EDTA tubes. For TCRbeta analysis, collaborator samples were shipped as frozen whole blood, as isolated PBMCs, or as DNA extracted from either sample type. TCRbeta CDR3 regions were amplified from genomic DNA by means of the immunoSEQ Assay, a bias-controlled multiplex PCR. The source study handled its data this way. Nucleated cell counts per sample were estimated from amplification of reference gene primers within the assay. To quantify the absolute abundance of each unique TCRbeta CDR3 rearrangement, sequence reads were collapsed and filtered. Productive Simpson clonality was computed per sample as the square root of Simpson's diversity index over productive rearrangements. Held by TCRdb, this immuneACCESS table contains in-frame sequences only and omits some clones. Under half of the omission traces to an unresolved V gene where checked; the cause of the rest is unknown. The V and J calls and clone size are taken from that table; D and trimming were inferred from the DNA. The sample table records some 180,000 clones; around four fifths of these occur just once. In total, the top ten clones hold 15% to 20% of the sample.

The germline V gene (reference sequence) gives CDR1 as MNHEY and CDR2 as SMNVEV. CDR3 length: 11 amino acids, cysteine to phenylalanine. This entry keeps only the CDR3 DNA: 33 bases, framed from base 1. V is pared back by 8 bases and J by 8 bases, with 12 bases lying between the germline termini. Study-level results and caveats: The amount of clinical and demographic metadata varied by source and participant and was provided uncurated.

The receptor was derived from a woman in her sixties or seventies who had recovered from COVID-19. Sequenced input: peripheral blood. The chain was built from TRBV27 and TRBJ1-2, with no reliable assignment of the D segment. The base sequence is TGTGCCAGCGGGTTGGAGGGCGGCTACACCTTC. The encoded protein is CASGLEGGYTF.